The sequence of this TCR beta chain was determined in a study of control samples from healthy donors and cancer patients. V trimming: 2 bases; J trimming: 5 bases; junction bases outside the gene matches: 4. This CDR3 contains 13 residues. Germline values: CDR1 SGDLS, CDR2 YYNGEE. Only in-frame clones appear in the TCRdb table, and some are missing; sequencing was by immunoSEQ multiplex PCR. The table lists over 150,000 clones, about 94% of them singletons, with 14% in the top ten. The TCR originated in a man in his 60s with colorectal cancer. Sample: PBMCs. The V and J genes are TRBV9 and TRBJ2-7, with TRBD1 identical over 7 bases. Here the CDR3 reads CASSVATGDEQYF. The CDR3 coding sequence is TGTGCCAGCAGCGTGGCTACAGGGGACGAGCAGTACTTC. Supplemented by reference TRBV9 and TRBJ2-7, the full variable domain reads DSGVTQTPKHLITATGQRVTLRCSPRSGDLSVYWYQQSLDQGLQFLIQYYNGEERAKGNILERFSAQQFPDLHSELNLSSLELGDSALYFCASSVATGDEQYFGPGTRLTVT.